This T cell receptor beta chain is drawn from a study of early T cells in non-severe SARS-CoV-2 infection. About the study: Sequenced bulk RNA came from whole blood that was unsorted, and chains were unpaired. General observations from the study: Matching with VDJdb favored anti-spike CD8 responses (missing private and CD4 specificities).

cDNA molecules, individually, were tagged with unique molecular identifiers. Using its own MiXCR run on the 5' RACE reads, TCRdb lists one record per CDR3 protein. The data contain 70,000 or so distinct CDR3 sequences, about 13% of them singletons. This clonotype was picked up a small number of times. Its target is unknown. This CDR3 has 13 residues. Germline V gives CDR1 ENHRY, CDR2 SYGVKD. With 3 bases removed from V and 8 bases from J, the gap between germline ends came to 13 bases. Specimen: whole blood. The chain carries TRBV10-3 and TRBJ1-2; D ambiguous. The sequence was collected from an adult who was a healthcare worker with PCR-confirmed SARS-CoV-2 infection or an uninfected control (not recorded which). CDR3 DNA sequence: TGTGCCATCAGTGAATTTCGGACTGAAGGCTACACCTTC. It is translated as CAISEFRTEGYTF.